These 11 T cell receptor beta chains originate from one sample sequenced in a study of vaccination and CD4 T cells after COVID-19. Regarding treatment: approximately 11-day PBMC culture with coronavirus spike peptide pools or control peptides (ViraFEST assay). The Oncomine TCR Beta short-read assay sequenced DNA from cultured CD4+ T cells. TCRdb analysed the PCR reads with MiXCR anew, one entry per CDR3 protein. The table records about 20,000 distinct CDR3 sequences, 60% of them present only once. These receptors have no known antigen. The sample here was CD4+ T cells from blood, cultured in vitro, taken after SARS-CoV-2 vaccination. All receptors derive from a human donor who had recovered from COVID-19.

This rearrangement joins TRBV9 to TRBJ2-3; no reliable D call. V lost 2 bases to trimming and J lost 4 bases, with 5 bases between them. The CDR3 extends over 12 amino acids. Germline V gives CDR1 SGDLS, CDR2 YYNGEE. In DNA, the CDR3 is TGTGCCAGCAGCGTTCCCCCAGATACGCAGTATTTT. This codes for CASSVPPDTQYF.

V usage is TRBV6-1 and J usage is TRBJ2-6; TRBD1 is a possible D gene (6 bases). V was clipped by 4 bases and J by 0 bases, with 10 bases between them. This CDR3 is 16 amino acids long. Germline lookup yields CDR1 MNHNS and CDR2 SASEGT. The CDR3 DNA follows: TGTGCCAGCAGTGGGGGACAAAACTCTGGGGCCAACGTCCTGACTTTC. Amino acid sequence: CASSGGQNSGANVLTF.

This rearrangement joins TRBV27 to TRBJ2-5, with D possibly being TRBD1 (6 bases). Looked up from germline, CDR1 is MNHEY and CDR2 is SMNVEV (reference sequence). Trimming shortened V by 6 bases and J by 4 bases, and 15 bases separated the two germline ends. CDR3 size: 14 residues. Written as DNA, the CDR3 is TGTGCCAGCAGCCCGGGACAACGTAGAGAGACCCAGTACTTC. This sequence encodes CASSPGQRRETQYF.

The chain carries TRBV7-2 and TRBJ2-2, with D possibly TRBD1 on 6 matching bases. Germline V CDR1 and CDR2: SGHTA, FQGNSA. The CDR3 length is 15 residues. The V end was cut by 1 base, the J end by 3 bases, with 9 bases between. The CDR3 is CASSLVAGDTGELFF. The DNA of the CDR3 is TGTGCCAGCAGCTTAGTGGCAGGGGACACCGGGGAGCTGTTTTTT.

This clonotype was picked up one time. This rearrangement joins TRBV12-3 or TRBV12-4 to TRBJ2-5, with 9 bases aligning to TRBD1. The V segment lost 9 bases and the J segment 5 bases; nucleotides outside the gene matches: 7. The CDR3 has 13 residues. This CDR3 reads CASKQGAGETQYF. CDR3 in DNA: TGTGCCAGTAAACAGGGGGCCGGGGAGACCCAGTACTTC.

This sequence joins TRBV7-9 and TRBJ2-1, with 8 bases fitting TRBD1. The germline CDR1 and CDR2 sequences are SEHNR and FQNEAQ (reference sequence). The CDR3 runs to 15 residues. The trim removed 5 bases at V and 2 bases at J, leaving 5 bases unmatched. The CDR3 nucleotides are TGTGCCAGCAGCGGACAGGGATCCCCCTACAATGAGCAGTTCTTC. Translation: CASSGQGSPYNEQFF.

This chain joins TRBV19 and TRBJ1-2, with D possibly matching TRBD1 (6 bases). The CDR3 covers 14 residues. Germline V lookup: CDR1 LNHDA, CDR2 SQIVND (reference sequence). V was shortened by 6 bases and J by 3 bases, with 14 bases between the two germline ends. The CDR3 sequence: CASRGGGTYYGYTF. In DNA form, the CDR3 reads TGTGCCAGTAGGGGGGGGGGCACATACTATGGCTACACCTTC. The variable domain in full, completed from reference TRBV19 and TRBJ1-2, reads DGGITQSPKYLFRKEGQNVTLSCEQNLNHDAMYWYRQDPGQGLRLIYYSQIVNDFQKGDIAEGYSVSREKKESFPLTVTSAQKNPTAFYLCASRGGGTYYGYTFGSGTRLTVV.

This clonotype was seen only a few times. The V and J genes are TRBV6-5 and TRBJ1-2; unclear D gene. Trimming took off 0 bases at V and 5 bases at J, with 13 bases between the two ends. The CDR3 covers 15 residues. Germline V gene sequence: CDR1 MNHEY, CDR2 SVGAGI. CDR3 DNA: TGTGCCAGCAGTTACTCTCACAGCGGCCTGTATGGCTACACCTTC. Translation: CASSYSHSGLYGYTF.

The rearrangement joins TRBV4-3 to TRBJ1-5; D call uncertain. The CDR3 is 13 amino acids. Germline values: CDR1 LGHNA, CDR2 YSLEER. V lost 0 bases and J lost 8, with 8 bases in between. CDR3 protein: CASSQDLAEPQHF. The CDR3 nucleotides are TGCGCCAGCAGCCAAGATCTGGCCGAGCCCCAGCATTTT.

The V call is TRBV20-1, the J call TRBJ1-2; 9 nucleotides align to TRBD1. The V gene end was trimmed by 6 bases and the J gene end by 4 bases; junction bases not matched to a gene: 3. Germline CDR1 reads DFQATT; CDR2 reads SNEGSKA (reference sequence). The CDR3 length is 12 residues. DNA for the CDR3: TGCAGTGCGAAACAGGGGGCCTATGGCTACACCTTC. Protein sequence: CSAKQGAYGYTF.

For the CDR3, the DNA is TGCAGTGCTAGAAGGGAGACTGGTACCGGGGAGCTGTTTTTT. Its protein product is CSARRETGTGELFF. The V and J genes are TRBV20-1 and TRBJ2-2; D possibly corresponds to TRBD2 (5 bases). V lost 2 bases, J lost 5 bases, and 12 bases lay in between. The CDR3 sequence is 14 residues long. Germline CDR1 reads DFQATT; CDR2 reads SNEGSKA (reference sequence).